These 15 T cell receptor beta chains came from one sample sequenced in a study of STAT5B mutations in CD4+ large granular lymphocyte leukemia. Here immunoSEQ multiplex PCR was the method, and the copy in TCRdb shows in-frame clones only, minus some. The table records roughly 30,000 clones, 76% of them present only once. The sequenced sample was CD4+ T cells from blood buffy coats. These receptors were collected from a human donor in good health.

The chain combines TRBV5-5 with TRBJ1-1; D remains ambiguous. This CDR3 has 17 residues. Deletions cut 3 bases from V and 3 bases from J, with 21 bases between. The V gene's germline CDR1 is SGHKS and CDR2 YYEKEE (reference sequence). The DNA for the CDR3 is TGTGCCAGCAGCTCAGATAAAGTACGAATAAGGGACACTGAAGCTTTCTTT. Translation: CASSSDKVRIRDTEAFF.

This clone was seen a handful of times. The chain combines TRBV6-1 with TRBJ1-5; TRBD1 agrees at 7 bases. The ends lost 4 bases at V and 2 bases at J; junction bases unmatched: 5. The CDR3 contains 15 residues. Germline CDR1 reads MNHNS; CDR2 reads SASEGT. DNA for the CDR3: TGTGCCAGCAGTGGCACTCAGGGGGGCAATCAGCCCCAGCATTTT. Translating it yields CASSGTQGGNQPQHF.

The sample holds one count of this clone. J is TRBJ2-2 and V is TRBV6-1, with D possibly being TRBD2 (6 bases). Germline assignment: CDR1 MNHNS and CDR2 SASEGT. There are 13 residues in the CDR3. Between the trimmed V and J ends, which lost 6 bases and 6 bases, there was a span of 11 bases. The CDR3 loop is CASRLADPGELFF. In DNA form, the CDR3 reads TGTGCCAGCAGACTAGCTGATCCCGGGGAGCTGTTTTTT.

The chain carries TRBV28 and TRBJ1-2; D is unresolved. In germline, CDR1 is MDHEN, CDR2 SYDVKM. V shed 3 bases and J shed 3 bases, with 11 bases lying between them. There are 14 residues in the CDR3. The CDR3 sequence: CASSLGLGDYGYTF. The DNA for the CDR3 is TGTGCCAGCAGTTTGGGCCTTGGGGACTATGGCTACACCTTC.

The chain combines TRBV30 with TRBJ1-3; D ambiguous. CDR1 GTSNPN and CDR2 SVGIG come from the germline V gene (reference sequence). The V end was cut by 8 bases, the J end by 0 bases, with 11 bases between. The CDR3 spans 13 residues. CDR3 sequence reads: CAVNTFSGNTIYF. The CDR3, as DNA: TGTGCCGTCAACACCTTCTCTGGAAACACCATATATTTT. The full variable domain, its missing parts supplied by reference TRBV30 and TRBJ1-3, is SQTIHQWPATLVQPVGSPLSLECTVEGTSNPNLYWYRQAAGRGLQLLFYSVGIGQISSEVPQNLSASRPQDRQFILSSKKLLLSDSGFYLCAVNTFSGNTIYFGEGSWLTVV.

The V and J genes are TRBV19 and TRBJ2-2; the D is unclear. The CDR3 consists of 14 residues. Germline V gives CDR1 LNHDA, CDR2 SQIVND (reference sequence). The ends were cut back, 6 bases at V and 6 bases at J, with 14 bases in the middle. CDR3 protein: CASSRWVQAGELFF. The CDR3 nucleotides are TGTGCCAGTAGCAGATGGGTCCAGGCCGGGGAGCTGTTTTTT.

The rearrangement joins TRBV11-3 to TRBJ2-7, with TRBD2 matching over 8 bases. There are 18 residues in the CDR3. V dropped 0 bases and J dropped 3; count of bases not matched to a gene: 13. Per germline, CDR1 SGHNT and CDR2 YENEEA. The CDR3 sequence is CASSLDHGGANPDYEQYF. CDR3 nucleotides: TGTGCCAGCAGCTTAGATCACGGGGGGGCCAATCCCGACTACGAGCAGTACTTC.

This chain links TRBV2 with TRBJ1-2; TRBD1 might be the D (5 bases). The CDR3 length is 13 residues. The V and J ends lost 3 bases and 14 bases respectively, with 19 bases between them. The germline V gene has CDR1 SNHLY and CDR2 FYNNEI. CDR3 in amino acids: CASSDGAVLGETF. The DNA for the CDR3 is TGTGCCAGCAGTGATGGGGCGGTTCTGGGGGAGACCTTC.

The chain has TRBV4-1 and TRBJ1-3; no clear D gene. With 4 bases removed from V and 0 bases from J, the gap between germline ends came to 10 bases. CDR1 MGHRA and CDR2 YSYEKL come from the germline V gene. This CDR3 region has 15 residues. The CDR3, as DNA: TGCGCCAGCAGCCTCGAACGGTTCTCTGGAAACACCATATATTTT. It codes for CASSLERFSGNTIYF.

The chain has TRBV19 and TRBJ2-3; no definite D call. Deletions cut 3 bases from V and 2 bases from J, with 12 bases between. The CDR3 sequence is 15 residues long. The germline V gene has CDR1 LNHDA and CDR2 SQIVND (reference sequence). This CDR3 reads CASSIEAAYTDTQYF. In DNA, the CDR3 is TGTGCCAGTAGTATTGAGGCCGCGTACACAGATACGCAGTATTTT.

The chain combines TRBV30 with TRBJ1-6, with 8 bases lining up with TRBD1. V shed 2 bases and J 6 bases; nucleotides not matched to a gene: 15. Germline values: CDR1 GTSNPN, CDR2 SVGIG (reference sequence). The CDR3 totals 18 residues. CDR3 region: CAWSYRAGGIGGNSPLHF. In nucleotides, the CDR3 is TGTGCCTGGAGTTATAGGGCAGGGGGCATCGGGGGTAATTCACCCCTCCACTTT.

This chain joins TRBV4-2 and TRBJ1-1; D is uncertain. This CDR3 region has 14 residues. CDR1 is LGHNA, CDR2 YNFKEQ, per germline. The V end lost 3 bases, the J end lost 6 bases, and 14 bases lay between the germline ends. CDR3 nucleotide sequence: TGTGCCAGCAGCCAGGAGACGCGATCCCCTGAAGCTTTCTTT. It specifies CASSQETRSPEAFF.

V is TRBV9 and J is TRBJ2-3, with D perhaps matching TRBD1 or TRBD2 (5 bases each). V was trimmed by 4 bases and J by 6 bases, leaving 18 bases between them. The CDR3 runs to 15 residues. Germline values: CDR1 SGDLS, CDR2 YYNGEE. CDR3 in DNA: TGTGCCAGCAGCCCACGGGACGACCCTGGGGATACGCAGTATTTT. The encoded protein is CASSPRDDPGDTQYF.

V and J are TRBV10-3 and TRBJ1-2; D remains ambiguous. The germline V gene has CDR1 ENHRY and CDR2 SYGVKD. V was cut by 2 bases and J by 7 bases, with 14 bases left in between. The CDR3 contains 14 residues. The CDR3 sequence: CAISEGRGIRGYTF. The CDR3 nucleotides are TGTGCCATCAGTGAGGGGCGGGGAATACGTGGCTACACCTTC.

The chain carries TRBV5-6 and TRBJ2-5, with 11 bases fitting TRBD1. The better agreement between TRBJ2-7 and the DNA end casts doubt on the J call. The germline CDR1 and CDR2 sequences are SGHDT and YYEEEE. The CDR3 loop spans 15 amino acids. The CDR3 region is CASSYLRGQGDEQYF. The CDR3 DNA reads as TGTGCCAGCAGCTATCTTAGGGGACAGGGGGACGAGCAGTACTTC.